This TCR beta chain was recovered during a study of blood T cell repertoires in COVID-19. This CDR3 comprises 13 residues. V gave up 4 bases and J gave up 5 bases, with 11 bases separating them. Germline V gene sequence: CDR1 MNHNY, CDR2 SVGAGI (reference sequence). Here immunoSEQ multiplex PCR was the method, and the copy in TCRdb shows in-frame clones only, minus some. Counted here are about 280,000 clones, around 82% occurring once; the ten biggest clones make up around a tenth. This clone came up once. The clonotype was recovered from a woman between 45 and 60 years old who had recovered from COVID-19. The V call is TRBV6-6, the J call TRBJ1-2; the D is unclear. Sequenced input: peripheral blood. CDR3 loop: CASSSRSGYGYTF. In DNA, the CDR3 is TGTGCCAGCAGTTCGCGTTCGGGTTATGGCTACACCTTC.